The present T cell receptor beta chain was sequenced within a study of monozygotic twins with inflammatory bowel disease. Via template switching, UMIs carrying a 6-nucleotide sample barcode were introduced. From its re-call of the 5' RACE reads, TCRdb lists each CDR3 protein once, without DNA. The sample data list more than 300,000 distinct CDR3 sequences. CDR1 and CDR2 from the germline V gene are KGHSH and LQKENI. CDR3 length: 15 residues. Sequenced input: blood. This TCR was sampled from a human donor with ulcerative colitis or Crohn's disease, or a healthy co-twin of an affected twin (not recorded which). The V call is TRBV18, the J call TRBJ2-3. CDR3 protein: CASSPTTFGTDTQYF.